These 13 T cell receptor beta chains were all obtained from the same sample, sequenced in a study of tumor-infiltrating lymphocytes in primary liver carcinoma. Unsorted whole blood yielded blood RNA, and germline DNA was extracted as well. Constant-region priming of approximately 500 ng total RNA yielded TCR beta cDNA. Sequencing libraries for TCR beta derived from three nested multiplex PCR rounds that used slightly modified ARM-PCR. The first two PCR rounds, roughly 9 cycles each, used TRBV1-TRBV30 forward primers and a C-beta reverse primer. TCRdb ran MiXCR on the multiplex PCR reads and lists one entry per CDR3 protein. Here the sample spans about 350,000 distinct CDR3 sequences, 65% being singletons. The specimen sequenced was peripheral blood. The receptors come from a man aged 40-49 years with primary liver carcinoma and hepatitis B virus infection.

A word on this clonotype: A much larger clone is a single base away; this may be a read error. The chain recombines TRBV12-3 or TRBV12-4 with TRBJ1-6; D is undetermined. There are 14 residues in the CDR3. Here the CDR3 reads CASSFRDRLSSLHF. CDR3 DNA sequence: TGTGCCAGCAGTTTCAGAGACCGTCTTTCATCCCTCCACTTT.

As concerns this clonotype: Given a much more abundant clone one base away, this may be a read error. The rearrangement joins TRBV12-3 or TRBV12-4 to TRBJ1-6; unclear D gene. The CDR3 has 15 amino acids. The DNA of the CDR3 is TGTGCCAACAGTCCGACACCGGCGTTTAGGTCACCCCTCCACTTT. It specifies CANSPTPAFRSPLHF.

Of note for this clonotype: A read error may account for a junction end that differs from germline. The chain recombines TRBV6-2 or TRBV6-3 with TRBJ2-7; 7 nucleotides align to TRBD2. Germline CDR1 MNHEY, CDR2 SVGEGT. This CDR3 region has 16 residues. The DNA for the CDR3 is TGTGCCAGGAGGACGAGACCGGGACTAACCACCTACGAGCAATACTTC. Protein sequence: CARRTRPGLTTYEQYF.

As for this clonotype: Compared with germline, one end of the junction differs, possibly owing to a read error. The CDR3 sequence: CASSFRAYEQYF. For the CDR3, the DNA is TGTGCCAGCAGCTTCAGGGCCTACGAGCAGTACTTT. This sequence joins TRBV11-2 and TRBJ2-7, with D possibly TRBD1 on 5 matching bases. The CDR3 contains 12 residues. Germline CDR1 is SGHAT and CDR2 is FQNNGV. The variable domain in full, completed from reference TRBV11-2 and TRBJ2-7, reads EAGVAQSPRYKIIEKRQSVAFWCNPISGHATLYWYQQILGQGPKLLIQFQNNGVVDDSQLPKDRFSAERLKGVDSTLKIQPAKLEDSAVYLCASSFRAYEQYFGPGTRLTVT.

V usage is TRBV7-3 and J usage is TRBJ2-3; the D is unclear. The CDR3 runs to 15 residues. Germline CDR1 is SGHTA and CDR2 is FQGTGA. Trimming removed 3 bases at V and 2 bases at J, with 12 bases between. The CDR3 protein is CASSFGQADTDTQYF. For the CDR3, the DNA is TGTGCCAGCAGCTTCGGGCAGGCTGACACAGATACGCAGTATTTT. Combining the CDR3 with reference TRBV7-3 and TRBJ2-3 gives the whole variable domain GAGVSQTPSNKVTEKGKYVELRCDPISGHTALYWYRQSLGQGPEFLIYFQGTGAADDSGLPNDRFFAVRPEGSVSTLKIQRTERGDSAVYLCASSFGQADTDTQYFGPGTRLTVL.

This clonotype was found once. A read error may explain this, as a much larger clone is one base away. The chain links TRBV29-1 to TRBJ1-2, with D tentatively TRBD1 (6 bases). Germline assignment: CDR1 SQVTM and CDR2 ANQGSEA. The CDR3 has 13 residues. The CDR3 region has the DNA TGCAACGTCGAGAACAGGGCGCACTATGGCTACACCTTC. Translated, it gives CNVENRAHYGYTF.

Regarding this clonotype: This may stem from a read error, because a much larger clone lies one nucleotide away. The J gene is TRBJ1-4, the V gene TRBV29-1; D is unresolved. Per the germline V gene, CDR1 is SQVTM and CDR2 is ANQGSEA. The CDR3 has 11 residues. The CDR3 bases are TGCAGCGTTGGAGTTAATGAAAAACCGTTTTTT. Translating gives CSVGVNEKPFF. The full variable domain, its missing parts supplied by reference TRBV29-1 and TRBJ1-4, is SAVISQKPSRDICQRGTSLTIQCQVDSQVTMMFWYRQQPGQSLTLIATANQGSEATYESGFVIDKFPISRPNLTFSTLTVSNMSPEDSSIYLCSVGVNEKPFFGSGTQLSVL.

Comments on this clonotype: Because it lacks the conserved phenylalanine or tryptophan at the end, this CDR3 is likely a read error. CDR3 in DNA: TGTGCTAGCAGCTTATCAGCATCCTACAATGAGCAGTTCCTC. Translated: CASSLSASYNEQFL. The chain carries TRBV11-2 and TRBJ2-1, with D hard to call. The CDR3 extends over 14 amino acids. The germline V gene encodes CDR1 SGHAT and CDR2 FQNNGV.

The rearrangement joins TRBV25-1 to TRBJ2-5; 8 positions agree with TRBD2. In germline, CDR1 is MGHDK, CDR2 SYGVNS. The CDR3 is 14 amino acids. V lost 5 bases and J lost 5; bases outside the gene matches: 7. CDR3: CASSQPGGPETQYF. The CDR3 nucleotides are TGTGCCAGCAGTCAGCCGGGAGGGCCGGAGACCCAGTACTTC. Full variable domain (missing parts from reference TRBV25-1 and TRBJ2-5): EADIYQTPRYLVIGTGKKITLECSQTMGHDKMYWYQQDPGMELHLIHYSYGVNSTEKGDLSSESTVSRIRTEHFPLTLESARPSHTSQYLCASSQPGGPETQYFGPGTRLLVL.

This chain uses TRBV11-2 with TRBJ1-2; a possible D gene is TRBD1 (5 bases). This CDR3 contains 13 residues. Trimming pared 5 bases from V and 10 bases from J, leaving 17 bases between. Germline lookup yields CDR1 SGHAT and CDR2 FQNNGV. CDR3 DNA: TGTGCCAGCAGCCCCCCAGGGTGGAATGTCTACACCTTC. It codes for CASSPPGWNVYTF.

In its sample, this clonotype was seen a few times. The chain carries TRBV6-2 or TRBV6-3 and TRBJ2-1, with 11 bases aligning to TRBD2. The germline CDR1 and CDR2 sequences are MNHEY and SVGEGT. Germline trimming cut 6 bases from V and 1 base from J; bases unmatched to any gene: 11. The CDR3 contains 18 residues. CDR3 in DNA: TGTGCCAGCAGCTTGGGACTAGCGGTCCTTTTGTCCTACAATGAGCAGTTCTTC. Its protein is CASSLGLAVLLSYNEQFF.

This clonotype was counted ten times or more. The chain recombines TRBV6-1 with TRBJ2-7; 7 bases line up with TRBD1. Germline trimming cut 2 bases from V and 5 bases from J; bases unmatched to any gene: 6. The CDR3 covers 14 residues. Germline V gene data show CDR1 as MNHNS and CDR2 as SASEGT. The DNA of the CDR3 is TGTGCCAGCAGTGAAAGGGGGCAGGAGGACGAGCAGTACTTC. This codes for CASSERGQEDEQYF.

The V and J genes are TRBV11-2 and TRBJ2-1; no definite D call. Germline V gene lookup returns CDR1 SGHAT and CDR2 FQNNGV. This CDR3 is 13 amino acids long. CDR3 DNA: TGTGATAGCAGCTTAGTGGTTTGGAGTAGGCAGTTCTTC. Translation gives CDSSLVVWSRQFF.